These T cell receptor beta chains were read from a single sample in a study of blood T cell repertoires in COVID-19. The table came from immunoSEQ multiplex PCR; TCRdb's copy has only in-frame clones and leaves some out. The sample contains around 190,000 clones, around 84% of which appear only once. Sequenced sample: peripheral blood. These receptors all stem from a woman older than 75 with acute or convalescent COVID-19. The CDR3 runs from the conserved cysteine through the conserved F or W. A D gene is named only where the DNA matches it firmly. Not all rows give a size; the values are once, few, many and, for expanded clones, a class.

>TRBV3-1/TRBV3-2|TRBJ2-5|TRBD2|-
CASSPGLAGGQETQYF
TGTGCCAGCAGCCCCGGGCTAGCGGGAGGTCAAGAGACCCAGTACTTC
>TRBV6-5|TRBJ2-2|-|-
CASTTGNTGELFF
TGTGCCAGCACCACTGGGAACACCGGGGAGCTGTTTTTT
>TRBV29-1|TRBJ1-1|-|-
CSVTRASEAFF
TGCAGCGTTACCAGGGCTAGTGAAGCTTTCTTT
>TRBV11-2|TRBJ2-2|TRBD2|few
CASRSGRGYTGELFF
TGTGCCAGCAGGAGCGGGAGGGGTTACACCGGGGAGCTGTTTTTT
>TRBV7-2|TRBJ2-1|TRBD2|-
CASTPGLAGYNEQFF
TGTGCCAGCACCCCGGGACTAGCGGGATACAATGAGCAGTTCTTC
>TRBV14|TRBJ1-4|-|-
CASSPRTATNEKLFF
TGTGCCAGCAGCCCCCGGACAGCAACTAATGAAAAACTGTTTTTT
>TRBV7-2|TRBJ2-5|TRBD2|-
CASSFVTSVQETQYF
TGTGCCAGCAGCTTTGTGACTAGCGTACAAGAGACCCAGTACTTC
>TRBV3-1/TRBV3-2|TRBJ2-1|-|-
CASSQLITTDEQFF
TGTGCCAGCAGCCAATTGATCACAACCGATGAGCAGTTCTTC
>TRBV12-3/TRBV12-4|TRBJ1-2|-|few
CASRPNRNYGYTF
TGTGCCAGCAGGCCGAACCGGAACTATGGCTACACCTTC
>TRBV3-1/TRBV3-2|TRBJ2-2|-|-
CASSQSIGVATGELFF
TGTGCCAGCAGCCAAAGCATAGGGGTGGCCACCGGGGAGCTGTTTTTT
>TRBV7-3|TRBJ2-3|-|-
CASSFVSTDTQYF
TGTGCCAGCAGCTTCGTCAGCACAGATACGCAGTATTTT
>TRBV28|TRBJ1-3|-|few
CASRTTSGNTIYF
TGTGCCAGCCGGACAACCTCTGGAAACACCATATATTTT
>TRBV28|TRBJ2-3|-|-
CASSPQTDTQYF
TGTGCCAGCAGTCCGCAGACAGATACGCAGTATTTT
>TRBV4-3|TRBJ1-2|-|-
CASSQVFGPGHYGYTF
TGCGCCAGCAGCCAAGTCTTCGGCCCAGGCCACTATGGCTACACCTTC
>TRBV6-2/TRBV6-3|TRBJ2-1|-|-
CASSPEGSYNEQFF
TGTGCCAGCAGTCCCGAGGGATCCTACAATGAGCAGTTCTTC
>TRBV29-1|TRBJ2-1|TRBD2|few
CSVVEPGLASNEQFF
TGCAGCGTCGTCGAGCCGGGACTAGCGAGCAATGAGCAGTTCTTC
>TRBV3-1/TRBV3-2|TRBJ2-1|TRBD2|-
CASSQAIRTSGNNEQFF
TGTGCCAGCAGCCAAGCGATTAGGACTAGCGGAAACAATGAGCAGTTCTTC
>TRBV5-1|TRBJ1-1|TRBD1|few
CASGPQTGVNTEAFF
TGCGCCAGCGGACCTCAGACAGGGGTGAACACTGAAGCTTTCTTT
>TRBV18|TRBJ2-7|-|-
CASSPGTVTYEQYF
TGTGCCAGCTCGCCCGGGACTGTCACCTACGAGCAGTACTTC
>TRBV29-1|TRBJ2-7|TRBD2|-
CSGSTGTSVEQYF
TGCAGCGGTAGTACCGGGACTAGCGTCGAGCAGTACTTC
>TRBV9|TRBJ2-7|-|-
CASSVGGNTYEQYF
TGTGCCAGCAGCGTAGGAGGCAACACCTACGAGCAGTACTTC
>TRBV6-5|TRBJ1-2|-|-
CASSLFVGGDGYTF
TGTGCCAGCAGTTTGTTTGTGGGGGGGGATGGCTACACCTTC
>TRBV29-1|TRBJ1-1|-|-
CSVEAPVMNTEAFF
TGCAGCGTTGAAGCACCAGTGATGAACACTGAAGCTTTCTTT
>TRBV5-4|TRBJ2-5|TRBD1|once
CASSFPTGGIETQYF
TGTGCCAGCAGCTTCCCCACAGGGGGTATAGAGACCCAGTACTTC
>TRBV7-2|TRBJ1-2|TRBD1|-
CASSAGTGGYGYTF
TGTGCCAGCAGCGCCGGGACAGGGGGCTATGGCTACACCTTC
>TRBV29-1|TRBJ1-5|TRBD1|-
CSVGTGRNQPQHF
TGCAGCGTCGGGACAGGGCGCAATCAGCCCCAGCATTTT
>TRBV5-6|TRBJ1-1|-|few
CASSLRRRPNTEAFF
TGTGCCAGCAGCTTGAGGCGGCGGCCGAACACTGAAGCTTTCTTT
>TRBV7-9|TRBJ2-5|TRBD1|-
CASSPSGGQETQYF
TGTGCCAGCAGCCCCTCAGGGGGCCAAGAGACCCAGTACTTC
>TRBV28|TRBJ1-1|-|-
CASSWTAQMNTEAFF
TGTGCCAGCAGTTGGACAGCCCAAATGAACACTGAAGCTTTCTTT
>TRBV6-6|TRBJ1-1|TRBD1|-
CASGDSMNTEAFF
TGTGCCAGCGGGGACAGCATGAACACTGAAGCTTTCTTT
>TRBV29-1|TRBJ2-1|TRBD2|-
CSVVGMLAGGHSGEQFF
TGCAGCGTTGTCGGAATGTTAGCGGGAGGGCATTCAGGTGAGCAGTTCTTC
>TRBV19|TRBJ1-2|TRBD1|few
CASSIDGGQAGPLGYTF
TGTGCCAGTAGTATAGATGGTGGACAGGCCGGTCCTCTTGGCTACACCTTC
>TRBV27|TRBJ2-3|-|-
CASSLSQYAADTQYF
TGTGCCAGCAGTTTAAGCCAGTACGCGGCAGATACGCAGTATTTT
>TRBV5-6|TRBJ1-5|-|many
CASSFSNQPQHF
TGTGCCAGCAGCTTCAGTAATCAGCCCCAGCATTTT
>TRBV7-6|TRBJ2-5|-|-
CASSWRVWETQYF
TGTGCCAGCAGCTGGAGGGTGTGGGAGACCCAGTACTTC
>TRBV7-2|TRBJ1-5|-|-
CASSQDRANQPQHF
TGTGCCAGCAGCCAGGACAGAGCCAATCAGCCCCAGCATTTT
>TRBV6-5|TRBJ1-1|-|-
CASIWRGRDTEAFF
-
>TRBV5-1|TRBJ2-1|TRBD2|-
CASSSLAGVPNEQFF
TGCGCCAGCAGCTCGTTAGCGGGAGTGCCCAATGAGCAGTTCTTC
>TRBV29-1|TRBJ2-5|TRBD2|-
CSGTSGTETQYF
TGCAGCGGGACTAGCGGAACCGAGACCCAGTACTTC
>TRBV18|TRBJ2-7|TRBD2|-
CASSPPGLGVEQYF
TGTGCCAGCTCACCACCGGGACTAGGTGTCGAGCAGTACTTC